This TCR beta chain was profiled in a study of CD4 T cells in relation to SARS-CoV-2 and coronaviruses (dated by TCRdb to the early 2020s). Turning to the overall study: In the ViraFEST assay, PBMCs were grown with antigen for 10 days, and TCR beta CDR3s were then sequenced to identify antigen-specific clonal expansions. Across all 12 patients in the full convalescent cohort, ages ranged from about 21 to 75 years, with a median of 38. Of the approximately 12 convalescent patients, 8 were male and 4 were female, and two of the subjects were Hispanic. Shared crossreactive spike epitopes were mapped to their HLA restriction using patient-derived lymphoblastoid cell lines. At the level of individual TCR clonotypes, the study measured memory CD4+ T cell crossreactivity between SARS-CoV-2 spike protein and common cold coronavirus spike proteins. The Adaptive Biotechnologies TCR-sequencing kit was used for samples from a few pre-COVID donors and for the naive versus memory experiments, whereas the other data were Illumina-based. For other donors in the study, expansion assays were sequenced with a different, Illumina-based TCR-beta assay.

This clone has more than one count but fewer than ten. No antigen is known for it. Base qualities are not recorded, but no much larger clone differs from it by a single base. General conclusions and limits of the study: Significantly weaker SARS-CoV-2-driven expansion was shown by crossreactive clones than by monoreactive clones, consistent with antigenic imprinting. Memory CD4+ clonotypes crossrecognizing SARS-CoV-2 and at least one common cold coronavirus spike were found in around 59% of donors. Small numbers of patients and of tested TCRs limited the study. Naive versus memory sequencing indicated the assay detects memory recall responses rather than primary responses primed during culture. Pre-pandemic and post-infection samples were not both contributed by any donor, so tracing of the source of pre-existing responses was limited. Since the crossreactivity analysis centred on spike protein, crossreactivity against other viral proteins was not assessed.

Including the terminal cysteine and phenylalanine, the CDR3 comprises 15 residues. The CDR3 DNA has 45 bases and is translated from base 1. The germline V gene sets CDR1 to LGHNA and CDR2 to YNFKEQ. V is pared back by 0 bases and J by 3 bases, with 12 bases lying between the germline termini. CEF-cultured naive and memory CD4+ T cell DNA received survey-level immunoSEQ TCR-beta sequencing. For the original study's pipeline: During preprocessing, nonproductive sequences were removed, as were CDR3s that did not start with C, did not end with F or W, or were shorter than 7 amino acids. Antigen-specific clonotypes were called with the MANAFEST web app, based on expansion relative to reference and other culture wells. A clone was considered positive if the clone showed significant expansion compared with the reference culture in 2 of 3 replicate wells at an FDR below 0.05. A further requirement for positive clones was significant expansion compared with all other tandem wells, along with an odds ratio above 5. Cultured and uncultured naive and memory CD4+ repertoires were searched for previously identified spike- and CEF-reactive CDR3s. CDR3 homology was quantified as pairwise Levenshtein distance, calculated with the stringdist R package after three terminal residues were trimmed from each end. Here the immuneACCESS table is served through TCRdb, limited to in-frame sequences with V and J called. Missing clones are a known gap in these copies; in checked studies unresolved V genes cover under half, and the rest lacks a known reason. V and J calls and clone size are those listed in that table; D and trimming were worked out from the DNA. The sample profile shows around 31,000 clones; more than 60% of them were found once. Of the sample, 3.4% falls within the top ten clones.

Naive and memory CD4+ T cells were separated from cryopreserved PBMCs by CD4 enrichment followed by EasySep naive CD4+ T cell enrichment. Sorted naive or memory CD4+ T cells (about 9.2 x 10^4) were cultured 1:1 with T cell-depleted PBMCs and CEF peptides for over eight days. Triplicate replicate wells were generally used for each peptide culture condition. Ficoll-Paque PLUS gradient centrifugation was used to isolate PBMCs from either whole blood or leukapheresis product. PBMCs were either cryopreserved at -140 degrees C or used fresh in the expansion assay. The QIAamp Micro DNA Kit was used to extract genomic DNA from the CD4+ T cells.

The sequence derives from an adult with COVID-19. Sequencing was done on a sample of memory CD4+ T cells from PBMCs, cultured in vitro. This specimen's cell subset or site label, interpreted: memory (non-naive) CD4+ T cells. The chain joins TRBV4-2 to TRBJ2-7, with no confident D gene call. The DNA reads TGTGCCAGCAGCCAAGAGGACGGGTTTGGCTACGAGCAGTACTTC. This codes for CASSQEDGFGYEQYF.